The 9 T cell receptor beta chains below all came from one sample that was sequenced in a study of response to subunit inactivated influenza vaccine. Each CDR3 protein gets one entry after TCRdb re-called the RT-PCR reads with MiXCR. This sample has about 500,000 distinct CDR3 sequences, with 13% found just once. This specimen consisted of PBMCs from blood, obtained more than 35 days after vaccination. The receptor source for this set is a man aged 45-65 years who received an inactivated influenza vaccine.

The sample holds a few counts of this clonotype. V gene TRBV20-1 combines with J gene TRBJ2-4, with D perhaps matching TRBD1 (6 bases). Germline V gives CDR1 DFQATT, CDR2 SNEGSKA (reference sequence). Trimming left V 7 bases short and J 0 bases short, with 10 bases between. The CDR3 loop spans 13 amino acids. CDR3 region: CSGTAVAKNIQYF. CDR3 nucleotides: TGCAGTGGGACAGCAGTAGCCAAAAACATTCAGTACTTC.

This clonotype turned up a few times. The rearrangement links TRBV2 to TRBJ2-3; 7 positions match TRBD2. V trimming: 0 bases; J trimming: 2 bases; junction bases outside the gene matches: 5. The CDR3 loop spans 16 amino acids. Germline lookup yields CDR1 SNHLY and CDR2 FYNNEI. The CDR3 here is CASSEASRGYTDTQYF. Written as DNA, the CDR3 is TGTGCCAGCAGTGAAGCTTCGCGGGGGTACACAGATACGCAGTATTTT.

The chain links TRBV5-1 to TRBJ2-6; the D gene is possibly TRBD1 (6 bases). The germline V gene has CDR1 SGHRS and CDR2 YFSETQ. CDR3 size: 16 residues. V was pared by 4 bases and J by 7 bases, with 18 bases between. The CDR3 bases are TGCGCCAGCAGCCCACGGACAGCTCGGGAAGCCAACGTCCTGACTTTC. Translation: CASSPRTAREANVLTF.

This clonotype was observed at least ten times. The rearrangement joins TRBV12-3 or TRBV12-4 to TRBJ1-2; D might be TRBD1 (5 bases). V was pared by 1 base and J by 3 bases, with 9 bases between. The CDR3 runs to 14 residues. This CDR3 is CASSLGGKDYGYTF. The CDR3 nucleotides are TGTGCCAGCAGTTTAGGGGGGAAGGACTATGGCTACACCTTC.

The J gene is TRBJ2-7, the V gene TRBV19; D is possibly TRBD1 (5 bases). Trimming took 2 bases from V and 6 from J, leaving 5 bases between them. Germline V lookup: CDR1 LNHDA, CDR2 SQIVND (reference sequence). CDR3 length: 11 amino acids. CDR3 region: CASSITGEQYF. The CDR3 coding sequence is TGTGCCAGTAGTATAACAGGCGAGCAGTACTTC.

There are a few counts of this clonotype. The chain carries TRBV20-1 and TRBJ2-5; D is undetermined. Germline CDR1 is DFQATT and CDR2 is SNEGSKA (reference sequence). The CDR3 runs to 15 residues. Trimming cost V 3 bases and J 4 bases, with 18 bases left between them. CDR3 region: CSASLGISKGETQYF. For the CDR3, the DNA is TGCAGTGCTAGCTTAGGCATTAGTAAAGGAGAGACCCAGTACTTC.

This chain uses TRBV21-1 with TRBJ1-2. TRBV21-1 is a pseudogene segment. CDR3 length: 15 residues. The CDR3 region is CASSSDTSGLAGYTF. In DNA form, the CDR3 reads TGTGCCAGCAGCAGCGACACAAGCGGCCTAGCGGGCTACACCTTC.

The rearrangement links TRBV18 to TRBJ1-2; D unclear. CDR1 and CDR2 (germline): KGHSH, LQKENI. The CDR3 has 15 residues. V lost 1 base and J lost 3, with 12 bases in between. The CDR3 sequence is CASSPLAGRDYGYTF. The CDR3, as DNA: TGTGCCAGCTCACCACTGGCGGGGAGGGACTATGGCTACACCTTC.

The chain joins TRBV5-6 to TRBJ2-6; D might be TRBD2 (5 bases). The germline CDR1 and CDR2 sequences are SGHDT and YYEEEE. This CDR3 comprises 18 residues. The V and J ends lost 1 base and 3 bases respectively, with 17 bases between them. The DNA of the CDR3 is TGTGCCAGCAGCTTGTCCTTGATGGGGAGCCTTGGGGCCAACGTCCTGACTTTC. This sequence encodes CASSLSLMGSLGANVLTF.